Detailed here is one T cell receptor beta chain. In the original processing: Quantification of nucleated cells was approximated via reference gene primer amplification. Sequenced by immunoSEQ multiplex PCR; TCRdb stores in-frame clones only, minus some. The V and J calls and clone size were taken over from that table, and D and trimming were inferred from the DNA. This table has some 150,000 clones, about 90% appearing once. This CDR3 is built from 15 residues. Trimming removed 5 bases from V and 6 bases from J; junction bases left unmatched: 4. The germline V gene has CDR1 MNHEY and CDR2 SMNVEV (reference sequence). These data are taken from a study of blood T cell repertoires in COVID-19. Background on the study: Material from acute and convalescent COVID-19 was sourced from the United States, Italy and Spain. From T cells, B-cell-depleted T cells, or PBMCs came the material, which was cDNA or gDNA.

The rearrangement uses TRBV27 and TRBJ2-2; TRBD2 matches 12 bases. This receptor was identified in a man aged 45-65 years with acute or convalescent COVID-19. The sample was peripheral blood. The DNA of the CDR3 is TGTGCCAGCAGTGCACTAGCGGGAGGATCCGGGGAGCTGTTTTTT. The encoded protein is CASSALAGGSGELFF.